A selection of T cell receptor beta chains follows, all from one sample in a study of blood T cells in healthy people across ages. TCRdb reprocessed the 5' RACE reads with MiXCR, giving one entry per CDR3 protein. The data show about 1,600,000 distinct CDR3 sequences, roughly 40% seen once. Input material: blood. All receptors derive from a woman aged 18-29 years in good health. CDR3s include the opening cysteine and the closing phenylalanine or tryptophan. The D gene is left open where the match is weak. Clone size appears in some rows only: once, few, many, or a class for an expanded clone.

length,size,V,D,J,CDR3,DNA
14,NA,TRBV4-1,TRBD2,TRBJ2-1,CASSQLTSGNGLFF,TGCGCCAGCAGCCAACTAACTAGCGGGAATGGTCTGTTCTTC
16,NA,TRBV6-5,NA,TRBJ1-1,CASSRSLDMMNTEAFF,TGTGCCAGCAGTCGGTCTCTGGACATGATGAACACTGAAGCTTTCTTT
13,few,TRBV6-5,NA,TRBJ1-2,CASSSGGYSGYTF,TGTGCCAGCAGTTCCGGGGGGTATTCTGGCTACACCTTC
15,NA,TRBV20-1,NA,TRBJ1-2,CSASQGGKGNYGYTF,TGCAGTGCTAGTCAGGGTGGTAAGGGAAACTATGGCTACACCTTC
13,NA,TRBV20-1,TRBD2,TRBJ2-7,CSAPGTSTYEQYF,TGCAGTGCCCCGGGGACTAGCACCTACGAGCAGTACTTC
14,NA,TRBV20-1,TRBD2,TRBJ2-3,CSASLAGTTDTQYF,TGCAGTGCTAGCCTAGCGGGGACCACAGATACGCAGTATTTT
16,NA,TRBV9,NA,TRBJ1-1,CASSGTGGNLNTEAFF,TGTGCCAGCAGCGGGACGGGGGGGAACTTGAACACTGAAGCTTTCTTT
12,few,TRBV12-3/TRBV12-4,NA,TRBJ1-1,CASSLSGWKAFF,TGTGCCAGCAGTTTATCCGGCTGGAAAGCTTTCTTT
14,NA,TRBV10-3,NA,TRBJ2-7,CAISISDSFYEQYF,TGTGCCATCAGTATATCCGACAGTTTCTACGAGCAGTACTTC
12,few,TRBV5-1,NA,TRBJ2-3,CASSLSGHRWYF,TGCGCCAGCAGCTTGTCGGGTCACCGCTGGTATTTT
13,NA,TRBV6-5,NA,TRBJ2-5,CASSAPGRKTQYF,TGTGCCAGCAGTGCCCCAGGGAGAAAGACCCAGTACTTC
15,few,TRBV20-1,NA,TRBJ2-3,CSARESGVGTDTQYF,TGCAGTGCTAGAGAGTCGGGAGTCGGCACAGATACGCAGTATTTT
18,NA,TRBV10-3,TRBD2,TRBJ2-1,CAISESTGRGVSYNEQFF,TGTGCCATCAGTGAGTCGACGGGGCGGGGGGTCTCCTACAATGAGCAGTTCTTC
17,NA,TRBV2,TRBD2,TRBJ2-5,CASKPMREDYLKETQYF,TGTGCCAGCAAGCCAATGCGGGAGGATTACCTAAAGGAGACCCAGTACTTC
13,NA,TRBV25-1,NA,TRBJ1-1,CASSSLDRAEAFF,TGTGCCAGCAGTTCCCTGGACCGGGCTGAAGCTTTCTTT
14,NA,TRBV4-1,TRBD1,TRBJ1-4,CASSHSGGDEKLFF,TGCGCCAGCAGCCACTCAGGGGGCGATGAAAAACTGTTTTTT
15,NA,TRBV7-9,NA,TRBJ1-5,CASSAREEAGQPQHF,TGTGCCAGCAGCGCTCGAGAGGAGGCGGGGCAGCCCCAGCATTTT
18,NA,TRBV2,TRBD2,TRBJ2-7,CATKVLGGKVSPTYEQYF,TGTGCCACCAAAGTGTTGGGAGGGAAGGTTAGTCCAACCTACGAGCAGTACTTC
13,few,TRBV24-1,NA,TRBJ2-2,CATSEEHTGELFF,TGTGCCACCAGTGAGGAACACACCGGGGAGCTGTTTTTT
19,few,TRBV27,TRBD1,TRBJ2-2,CASSLPPWGDRGNTGELFF,TGTGCCAGCAGTTTACCACCATGGGGGGACAGGGGAAACACCGGGGAGCTGTTTTTT
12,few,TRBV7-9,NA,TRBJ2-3,CASSGGANTQYF,TGTGCCAGCAGCGGAGGGGCAAATACGCAGTATTTT
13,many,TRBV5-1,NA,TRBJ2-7,CASSLEGSYEQYF,TGCGCCAGCAGCTTGGAGGGCTCCTACGAGCAGTACTTC
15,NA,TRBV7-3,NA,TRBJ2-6,CPSSLTGTGANVLTF,TGTCCCAGCAGCTTAACCGGAACTGGGGCCAACGTCCTGACTTTC
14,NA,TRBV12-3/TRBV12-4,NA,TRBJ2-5,CASSPLAPGETQYF,TGTGCCAGCAGCCCCCTTGCGCCCGGGGAGACCCAGTACTTC
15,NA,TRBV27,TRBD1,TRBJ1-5,CACSRGTGGNQPQHF,TGTGCCTGCAGTCGGGGGACAGGGGGCAATCAGCCCCAGCATTTT
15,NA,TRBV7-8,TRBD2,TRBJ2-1,CASSYGGAGGNEQFF,TGTGCCAGCAGCTACGGGGGGGCCGGTGGCAATGAGCAGTTCTTC
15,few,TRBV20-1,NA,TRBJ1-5,CSASRQGGRNQPQHF,TGCAGTGCTAGCCGACAAGGGGGAAGGAATCAGCCCCAGCATTTT
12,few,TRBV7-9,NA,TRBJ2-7,CASSLNSLEQYF,TGTGCCAGCAGCTTAAACTCCCTCGAGCAGTACTTC
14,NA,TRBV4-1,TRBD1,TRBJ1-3,CASSQDGQGDTIYF,TGCGCCAGCAGCCAAGATGGTCAGGGGGACACCATATATTTT
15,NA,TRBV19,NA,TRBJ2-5,CASSKTGTVQETQYF,TGTGCCAGTAGTAAAACCGGGACGGTACAAGAGACCCAGTACTTC
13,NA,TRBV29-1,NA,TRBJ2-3,CSVVPPSTDTQYF,TGCAGCGTTGTCCCGCCTAGCACAGATACGCAGTATTTT
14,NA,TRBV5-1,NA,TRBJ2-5,CASRLNRDQETQYF,TGCGCCAGCAGGCTAAATAGGGACCAAGAGACCCAGTACTTC
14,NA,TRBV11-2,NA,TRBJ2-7,CASSPNLSGYEQYF,TGTGCCAGCAGCCCAAACCTTAGCGGATACGAGCAGTACTTC
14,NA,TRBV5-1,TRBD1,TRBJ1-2,CASSPTGQAGGYTF,TGCGCCAGCAGCCCGACAGGACAGGCTGGAGGCTACACCTTC
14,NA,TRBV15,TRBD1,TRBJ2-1,CATSKGQGFNDQFF,TGTGCCACCAGCAAAGGACAGGGATTCAATGATCAGTTCTTC
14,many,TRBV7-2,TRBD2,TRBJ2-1,CASSLGGGDNEQFF,TGTGCCAGCAGCTTAGGGGGGGGTGACAATGAGCAGTTCTTC
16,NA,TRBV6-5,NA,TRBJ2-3,CASSRTTGMTPDTQYF,TGTGCCAGCAGTCGGACTACCGGGATGACCCCAGATACGCAGTATTTT
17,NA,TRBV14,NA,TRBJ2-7,CASSQRGAGTWEGEQYF,TGTGCCAGCAGCCAACGGGGGGCCGGGACATGGGAGGGCGAGCAGTACTTC
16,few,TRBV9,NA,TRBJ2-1,CASSGRSAGTYNEQFF,TGTGCCAGCAGCGGACGCTCGGCGGGGACCTACAATGAGCAGTTCTTC
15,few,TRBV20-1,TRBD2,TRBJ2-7,CSASGGTSGTYEQYF,TGCAGTGCTAGTGGTGGGACTAGCGGTACCTACGAGCAGTACTTC
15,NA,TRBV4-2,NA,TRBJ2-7,CASSQDFEGNYEQYF,TGTGCCAGCAGCCAAGATTTCGAGGGCAACTACGAGCAGTACTTC
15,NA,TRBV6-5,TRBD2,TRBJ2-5,CASSYTLAVKETQYF,TGTGCCAGCAGTTACACACTAGCGGTGAAAGAGACCCAGTACTTC
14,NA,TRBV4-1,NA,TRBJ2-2,CASSQDGNTGELFF,TGCGCCAGCAGCCAAGATGGGAACACCGGGGAGCTGTTTTTT
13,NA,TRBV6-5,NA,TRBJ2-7,CASSYSLSGLQYF,TGTGCCAGCAGTTACTCGCTGTCGGGGTTGCAGTACTTC
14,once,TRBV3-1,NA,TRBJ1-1,CASSQDPGGSEAFF,TGTGCCAGCAGCCAAGATCCGGGTGGCTCTGAAGCTTTCTTT
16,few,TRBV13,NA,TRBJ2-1,CASSLDGYRGNNEQFF,TGTGCCAGCAGCTTAGATGGGTATAGGGGGAACAATGAGCAGTTCTTC
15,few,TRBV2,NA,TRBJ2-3,CASSESWGGTDTQYF,TGTGCCAGCAGTGAAAGTTGGGGGGGCACAGATACGCAGTATTTT
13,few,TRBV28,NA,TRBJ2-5,CASSSPDQETQYF,TGTGCCAGCAGTTCCCCTGATCAAGAGACCCAGTACTTC